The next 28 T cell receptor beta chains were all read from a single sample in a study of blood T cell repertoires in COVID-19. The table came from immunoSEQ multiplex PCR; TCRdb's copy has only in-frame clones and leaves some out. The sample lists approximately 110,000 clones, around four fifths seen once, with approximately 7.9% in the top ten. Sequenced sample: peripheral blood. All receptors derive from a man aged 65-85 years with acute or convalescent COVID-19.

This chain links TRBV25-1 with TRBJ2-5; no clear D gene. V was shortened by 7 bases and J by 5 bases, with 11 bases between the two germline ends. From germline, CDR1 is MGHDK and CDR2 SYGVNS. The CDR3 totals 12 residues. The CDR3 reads CASIPRRETQYF. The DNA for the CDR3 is TGTGCCAGCATCCCTCGGCGGGAGACCCAGTACTTC.

Written as DNA, the CDR3 is TGTGCCAGCAGCAAAACCCCCAGACAGGGTAATTCTGAAGCTTTCTTT. This sequence encodes CASSKTPRQGNSEAFF. This rearrangement joins TRBV9 to TRBJ1-1; 7 bases are shared with TRBD1. Per germline, CDR1 SGDLS and CDR2 YYNGEE. The CDR3 contains 16 residues. After removal of 4 bases from V and 6 bases from J, the junction contained 15 bases not matched to a gene.

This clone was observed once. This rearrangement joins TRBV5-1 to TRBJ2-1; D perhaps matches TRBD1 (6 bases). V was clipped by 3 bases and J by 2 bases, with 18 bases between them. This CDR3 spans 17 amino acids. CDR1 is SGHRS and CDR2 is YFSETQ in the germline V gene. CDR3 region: CASSSPLTGKPYNEQFF. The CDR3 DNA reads TGCGCCAGCAGCTCCCCTCTAACAGGGAAGCCCTACAATGAGCAGTTCTTC.

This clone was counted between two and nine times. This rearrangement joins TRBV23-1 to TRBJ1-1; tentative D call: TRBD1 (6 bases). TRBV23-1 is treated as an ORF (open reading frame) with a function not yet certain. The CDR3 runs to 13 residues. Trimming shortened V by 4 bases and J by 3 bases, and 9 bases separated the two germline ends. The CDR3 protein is CASSLQGHTEAFF. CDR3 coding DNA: TGCGCCAGCAGTCTTCAGGGGCACACTGAAGCTTTCTTT.

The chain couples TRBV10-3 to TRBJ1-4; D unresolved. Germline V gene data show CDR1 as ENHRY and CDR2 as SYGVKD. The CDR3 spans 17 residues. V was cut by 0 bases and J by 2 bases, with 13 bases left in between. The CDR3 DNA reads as TGTGCCATCAGTGAGTCCGACTCGACGAGGACTAATGAAAAACTGTTTTTT. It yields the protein CAISESDSTRTNEKLFF.

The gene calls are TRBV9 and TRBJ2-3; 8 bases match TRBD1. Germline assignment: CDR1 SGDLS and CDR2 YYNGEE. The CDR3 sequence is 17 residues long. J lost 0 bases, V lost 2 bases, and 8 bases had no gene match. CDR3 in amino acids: CASSVSRGRTSTDTQYF. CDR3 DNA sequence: TGTGCCAGCAGCGTGTCCAGGGGGCGAACTAGCACAGATACGCAGTATTTT.

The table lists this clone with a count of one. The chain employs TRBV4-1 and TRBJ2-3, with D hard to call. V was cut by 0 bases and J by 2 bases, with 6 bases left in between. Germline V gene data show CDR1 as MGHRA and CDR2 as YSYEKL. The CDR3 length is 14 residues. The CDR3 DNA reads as TGCGCCAGCAGCCAAGATCGGTTCACAGATACGCAGTATTTT. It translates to CASSQDRFTDTQYF.

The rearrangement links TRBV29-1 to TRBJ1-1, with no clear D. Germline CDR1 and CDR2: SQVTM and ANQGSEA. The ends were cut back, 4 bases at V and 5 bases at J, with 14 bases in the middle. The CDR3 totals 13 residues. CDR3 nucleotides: TGCAGCGTTGCGGGTGGGTTAAGGACTGAAGCTTTCTTT. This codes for CSVAGGLRTEAFF.

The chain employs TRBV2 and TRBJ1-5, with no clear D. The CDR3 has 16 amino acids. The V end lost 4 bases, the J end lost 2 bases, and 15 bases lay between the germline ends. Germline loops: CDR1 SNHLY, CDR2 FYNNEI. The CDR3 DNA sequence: TGTGCCAGCAGTGGGGTCCTCGGGATGCGCAATCAGCCCCAGCATTTT. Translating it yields CASSGVLGMRNQPQHF.

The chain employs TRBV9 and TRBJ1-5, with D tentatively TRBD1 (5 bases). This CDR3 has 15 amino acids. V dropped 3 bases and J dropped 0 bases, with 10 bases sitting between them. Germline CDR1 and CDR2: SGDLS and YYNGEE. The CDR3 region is CASSALDSSNQPQHF. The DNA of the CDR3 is TGTGCCAGCAGCGCCCTTGACAGTAGCAATCAGCCCCAGCATTTT.

CDR3 coding DNA: TGTGCCAGCAGTTACTCAGAGAGGAACACTGAAGCTTTCTTT. This gives the protein CASSYSERNTEAFF. The V call is TRBV6-5, the J call TRBJ1-1; D not resolved. There are 14 residues in the CDR3. V was trimmed by 0 bases and J by 1 base, leaving 6 bases between them. The germline V gene encodes CDR1 MNHEY and CDR2 SVGAGI.

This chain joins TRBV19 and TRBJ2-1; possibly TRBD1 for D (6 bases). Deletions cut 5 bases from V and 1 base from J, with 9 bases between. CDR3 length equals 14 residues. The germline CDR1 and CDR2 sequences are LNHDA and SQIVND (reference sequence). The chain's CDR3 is CASSWQGSYNEQFF. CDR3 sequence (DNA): TGTGCCAGTAGTTGGCAGGGGTCCTACAATGAGCAGTTCTTC.

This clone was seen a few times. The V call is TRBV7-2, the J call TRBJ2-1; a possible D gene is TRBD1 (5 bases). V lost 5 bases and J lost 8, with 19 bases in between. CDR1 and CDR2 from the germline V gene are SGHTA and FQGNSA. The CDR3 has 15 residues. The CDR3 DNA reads TGTGCCAGCAGCCCTGGACAAGAAGTTTTCTATGAGCAGTTCTTC. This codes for CASSPGQEVFYEQFF.

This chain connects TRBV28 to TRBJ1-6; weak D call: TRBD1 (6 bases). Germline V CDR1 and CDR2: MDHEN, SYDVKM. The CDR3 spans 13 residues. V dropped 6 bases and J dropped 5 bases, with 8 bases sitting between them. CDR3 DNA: TGTGCCAGCAGCACAGGGAATAATTCACCCCTCCACTTT. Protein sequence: CASSTGNNSPLHF.

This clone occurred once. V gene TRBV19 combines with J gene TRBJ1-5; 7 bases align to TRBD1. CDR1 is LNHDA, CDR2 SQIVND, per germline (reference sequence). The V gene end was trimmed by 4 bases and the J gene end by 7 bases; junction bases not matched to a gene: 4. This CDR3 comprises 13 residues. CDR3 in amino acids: CASSRGGGQPQHF. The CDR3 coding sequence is TGTGCCAGTAGTAGAGGGGGCGGACAGCCCCAGCATTTT.

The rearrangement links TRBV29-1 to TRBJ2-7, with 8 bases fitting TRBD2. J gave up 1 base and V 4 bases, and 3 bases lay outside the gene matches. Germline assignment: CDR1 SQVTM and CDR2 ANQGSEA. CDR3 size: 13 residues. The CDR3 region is CSVVGGASYEQYF. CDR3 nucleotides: TGCAGCGTTGTCGGGGGGGCGTCCTACGAGCAGTACTTC.

The CDR3 loop is CASSIGTAQPLHF. The CDR3 nucleotides are TGTGCCAGTAGTATAGGCACAGCCCAACCCCTCCACTTT. This rearrangement joins TRBV19 to TRBJ1-6; D unclear. This CDR3 comprises 13 residues. Germline V gene lookup returns CDR1 LNHDA and CDR2 SQIVND (reference sequence). V lost 1 base and J 12 bases, leaving 10 bases between the germline ends.

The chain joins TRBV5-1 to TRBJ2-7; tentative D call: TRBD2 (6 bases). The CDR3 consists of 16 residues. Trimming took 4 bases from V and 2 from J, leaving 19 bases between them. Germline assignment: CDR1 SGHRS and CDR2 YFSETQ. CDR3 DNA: TGCGCCAGCAGCCCCACTCCGCGCGGGGCGGCCTACGAGCAGTACTTC. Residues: CASSPTPRGAAYEQYF.

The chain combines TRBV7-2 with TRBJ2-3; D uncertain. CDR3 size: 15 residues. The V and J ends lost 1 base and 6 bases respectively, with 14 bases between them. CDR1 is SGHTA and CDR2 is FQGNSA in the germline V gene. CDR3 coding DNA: TGTGCCAGCAGCTTAGTTACTATTTCGGCGGATACGCAGTATTTT. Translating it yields CASSLVTISADTQYF.

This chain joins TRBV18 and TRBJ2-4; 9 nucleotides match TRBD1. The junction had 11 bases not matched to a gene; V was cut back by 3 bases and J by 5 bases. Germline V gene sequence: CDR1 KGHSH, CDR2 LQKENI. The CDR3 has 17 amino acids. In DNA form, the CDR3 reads TGTGCCAGCTCACCCGGACAGGGGTTGGGGGAGGAAAACATTCAGTACTTC. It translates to CASSPGQGLGEENIQYF.

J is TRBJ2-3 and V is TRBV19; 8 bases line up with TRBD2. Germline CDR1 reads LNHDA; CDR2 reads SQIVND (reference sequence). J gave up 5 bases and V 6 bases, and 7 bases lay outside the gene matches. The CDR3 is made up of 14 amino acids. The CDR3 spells CASRNARGGDTQYF. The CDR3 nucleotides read TGTGCCAGTAGGAATGCACGGGGGGGAGATACGCAGTATTTT.

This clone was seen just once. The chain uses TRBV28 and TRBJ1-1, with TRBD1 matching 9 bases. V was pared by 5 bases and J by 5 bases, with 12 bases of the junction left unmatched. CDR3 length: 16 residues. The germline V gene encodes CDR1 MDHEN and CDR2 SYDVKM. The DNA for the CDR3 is TGTGCCAGCAGTGGTACCGGGACAGGGAGGAGAACTGAAGCTTTCTTT. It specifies CASSGTGTGRRTEAFF.

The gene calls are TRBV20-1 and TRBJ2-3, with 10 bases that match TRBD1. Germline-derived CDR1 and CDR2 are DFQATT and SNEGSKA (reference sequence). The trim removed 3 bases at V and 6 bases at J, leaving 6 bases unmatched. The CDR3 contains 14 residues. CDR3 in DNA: TGCAGTGCTAGTCCGACAGGGGGCGCGGATACGCAGTATTTT. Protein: CSASPTGGADTQYF.

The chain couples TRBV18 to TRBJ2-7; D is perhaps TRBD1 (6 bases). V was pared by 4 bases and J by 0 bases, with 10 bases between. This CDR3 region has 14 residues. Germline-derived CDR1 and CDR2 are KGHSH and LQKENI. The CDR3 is CASSRQESSYEQYF. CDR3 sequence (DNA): TGTGCCAGCTCACGACAGGAAAGCTCCTACGAGCAGTACTTC. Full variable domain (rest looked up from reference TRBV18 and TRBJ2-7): NAGVMQNPRHLVRRRGQEARLRCSPMKGHSHVYWYRQLPEEGLKFMVYLQKENIIDESGMPKERFSAEFPKEGPSILRIQQVVRGDSAAYFCASSRQESSYEQYFGPGTRLTVT.

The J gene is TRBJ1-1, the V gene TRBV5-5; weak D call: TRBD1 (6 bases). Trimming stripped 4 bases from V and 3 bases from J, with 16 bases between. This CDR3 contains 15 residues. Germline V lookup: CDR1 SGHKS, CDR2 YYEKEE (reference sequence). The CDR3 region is CASSIGQLVDTEAFF. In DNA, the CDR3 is TGTGCCAGCAGCATAGGACAGCTGGTGGACACTGAAGCTTTCTTT.

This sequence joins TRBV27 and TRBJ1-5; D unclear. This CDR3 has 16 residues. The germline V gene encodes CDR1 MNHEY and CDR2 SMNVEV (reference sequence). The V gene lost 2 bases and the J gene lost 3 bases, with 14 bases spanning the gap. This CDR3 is CASSLESTANNQPQHF. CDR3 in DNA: TGTGCCAGCAGTTTAGAATCAACTGCGAACAATCAGCCCCAGCATTTT.

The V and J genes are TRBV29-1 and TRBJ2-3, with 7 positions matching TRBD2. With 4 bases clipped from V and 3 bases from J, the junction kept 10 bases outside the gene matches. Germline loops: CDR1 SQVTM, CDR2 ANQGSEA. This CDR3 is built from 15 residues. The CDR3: CSVGQDGRRTDTQYF. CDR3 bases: TGCAGCGTTGGCCAGGACGGGAGGAGGACAGATACGCAGTATTTT.

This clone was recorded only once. The CDR3 DNA reads as TGTGCCAGCAGCTCAGGGACAGGGGGGATTTCTGAAGCTTTCTTT. It yields the protein CASSSGTGGISEAFF. The chain employs TRBV7-3 and TRBJ1-1; TRBD1 agrees at 11 bases. Germline V gene data show CDR1 as SGHTA and CDR2 as FQGTGA. The CDR3 runs to 15 residues. V dropped 4 bases and J dropped 6; count of bases not matched to a gene: 7.